This T cell receptor beta chain was identified during a study of blood T cells in healthy people across ages. The CDR3 has 14 residues. The V end was cut by 4 bases, the J end by 3 bases, with 13 bases between. Germline CDR1 and CDR2: MNHEY and SMNVEV (reference sequence). Russia was home to the donors, healthy Caucasian individuals aged about 6 to 90. Samples each had at least 5 micrograms of total RNA extracted. The use of a sample-barcoded 5' primer and a J-beta primer mix characterized a second PCR of about 7 to 12 cycles. TCRdb re-called the 5' RACE reads with MiXCR, one entry per CDR3 protein. The table records some 900,000 distinct CDR3 sequences, roughly 43% of them present only once.

This TCR was sampled from a man aged 25-45 years in good health. V is TRBV27 and J is TRBJ2-7; maybe TRBD1 (5 bases). Sequencing was performed on blood. In DNA, the CDR3 is TGTGCCAGCAGTTCCAGGGCCCCACTCTACGAGCAGTACTTC. Residues: CASSSRAPLYEQYF.